This is a list of T cell receptor beta chains from one sample in a study of T cells in Graves' hyperthyroidism and ophthalmopathy. From the multiplex PCR reads, TCRdb called clonotypes with MiXCR, one entry per CDR3 protein. Among about 680,000 distinct CDR3 sequences, just over 35% were seen once, and the ten largest hold roughly 31%. Sequencing input: blood. The origin of the receptors is a woman in her thirties or forties with Graves' hyperthyroidism. Each CDR3 is given with its conserved first and last residue. A D gene is named only where the DNA matches it firmly.

v_call	d_call	j_call	cdr3_aa
TRBV10-3	.	TRBJ1-2	CAITAGDFDGYTF
TRBV24-1	TRBD1	TRBJ2-5	CAASQATGSLRQETQYF
TRBV7-2	TRBD2	TRBJ2-5	CASSKTSGGVNQETQYF
TRBV7-2	.	TRBJ2-2	CASSQGPGPNTGELFF
TRBV24-1	TRBD1	TRBJ1-2	CATSDSVPGQGFYGYTF
TRBV20-1	TRBD2	TRBJ2-3	CSAISLAATDTQYF
TRBV25-1	.	TRBJ2-5	CASSDPLQETQYF
TRBV29-1	.	TRBJ1-3	CASSEAGGPGNTIYF
TRBV7-2	.	TRBJ1-5	CASSQDCREYSNQPQHF
TRBV11-2	.	TRBJ1-2	CASEGSNYGYTF
TRBV10-3	.	TRBJ2-7	CAISEKVDSYEQYF
TRBV6-5	.	TRBJ1-6	CASSYSGGAFGYSPLHF
TRBV9	.	TRBJ2-7	CASSQDNLVYEQYF
TRBV19	TRBD1	TRBJ1-5	CASSIDRGEGFGQPQHF
TRBV16	.	TRBJ2-7	CASSPPGSHEQYF
TRBV20-1	TRBD2	TRBJ2-7	CSARDAGTSAIYEQYF
TRBV7-9	.	TRBJ1-1	CASSSRGVGANTEAFF
TRBV6-5	.	TRBJ2-2	CASNPANTGELFF
TRBV7-2	.	TRBJ1-6	CASSHPNSPLHF
TRBV24-1	TRBD1	TRBJ1-3	CATSDTGTVSGNTIYF
TRBV5-5	TRBD2	TRBJ2-5	CASSGEGQETQYF
TRBV10-3	.	TRBJ1-1	CAISDLNSGATGAFF
TRBV25-1	.	TRBJ2-5	CASSFVAGRISETQYF
TRBV19	.	TRBJ1-2	CASSWAVGIGYTF
TRBV7-2	TRBD1	TRBJ1-5	CASGTGQASNQPQHF
TRBV5-1	TRBD1	TRBJ1-2	CASSWNRGVGGYTF